A single sample is the source of the 8 T cell receptor beta chains below, sequenced in a study of cytomegalovirus exposure and HLA in healthy donors. The PCR was carried out with 60 Vbeta primers and 13 Jbeta primers. Assay used: immunoSEQ multiplex PCR; TCRdb lists only in-frame clones, some missing. The table includes under 150,000 clones, 76% detected once. Sequencing input: PBMCs. These receptors came from a female donor in good health and CMV-seropositive.

The CDR3 DNA reads TGTGCCAGCAGGATACAGGGGGCATACGAGCAGTACTTC. Protein product: CASRIQGAYEQYF. V and J are TRBV6-5 and TRBJ2-7, with 9 bases identical to TRBD1. V dropped 6 bases and J dropped 4; count of bases not matched to a gene: 4. From germline, CDR1 is MNHEY and CDR2 SVGAGI. The CDR3 has 13 residues.

The chain is built from TRBV5-1 and TRBJ2-2; TRBD2 aligns across 7 bases. CDR1 is SGHRS, CDR2 YFSETQ, per germline. This CDR3 spans 16 amino acids. Unmatched junction bases numbered 8, after V lost 0 bases and J lost 6 bases. The CDR3 nucleotides are TGCGCCAGCAGCTTGGTGGCGGGAGCGGAGGCCGGGGAGCTGTTTTTT. Its translation: CASSLVAGAEAGELFF.

The chain carries TRBV7-9 and TRBJ2-2; 10 bases fit TRBD1. Trimming cost V 4 bases and J 1 base; bases outside gene matches: 3. Germline V gene sequence: CDR1 SEHNR, CDR2 FQNEAQ (reference sequence). This CDR3 region has 16 residues. The CDR3 nucleotides are TGTGCCAGCAGCTCCCGGGACAGGGGGAACACCGGGGAGCTGTTTTTT. The encoded protein is CASSSRDRGNTGELFF.

This clone was counted a few times. V gene TRBV11-2 combines with J gene TRBJ2-3; TRBD2 aligns across 13 bases. The CDR3 has 17 residues. With V trimmed by 3 bases and J by 3 bases, 6 bases remained unmatched. CDR1 SGHAT and CDR2 FQNNGV come from the germline V gene. The CDR3 sequence is CASSFQTSGRKTDTQYF. As DNA, the CDR3 is TGTGCCAGCAGCTTTCAGACTAGCGGGAGGAAAACAGATACGCAGTATTTT. The full variable domain, with the rest looked up from reference TRBV11-2 and TRBJ2-3, is EAGVAQSPRYKIIEKRQSVAFWCNPISGHATLYWYQQILGQGPKLLIQFQNNGVVDDSQLPKDRFSAERLKGVDSTLKIQPAKLEDSAVYLCASSFQTSGRKTDTQYFGPGTRLTVL.

The V gene is TRBV25-1, the J gene TRBJ1-2; D is ambiguous. CDR1 MGHDK and CDR2 SYGVNS come from the germline V gene. Between the trimmed V and J ends, which lost 1 base and 8 bases, there was a span of 8 bases. This CDR3 region has 12 residues. In DNA, the CDR3 is TGTGCCAGCAGTGAATCTGTTCGGGGCTACACCTTC. This encodes CASSESVRGYTF.

The V and J genes are TRBV21-1 and TRBJ2-7; the table's D gene call, TRBD1, was not cross checked with the DNA. TRBV21-1 counts as a pseudogene. The length of the CDR3 is 13 residues. CDR3 residues: CASRQQGKYEQYF. DNA of the CDR3: TGTGCCAGCAGGCAACAGGGGAAGTACGAGCAGTACTTC.

This chain uses TRBV28 with TRBJ1-5; D gene uncertain. This CDR3 region has 13 residues. The ends were cut back, 2 bases at V and 5 bases at J, with 7 bases in the middle. Germline loops: CDR1 MDHEN, CDR2 SYDVKM. The CDR3 nucleotides are TGTGCCAGCAGTTTAATTCGGGATCAGCCCCAGCATTTT. Encoded protein: CASSLIRDQPQHF.

This clone was picked up a small number of times. The rearrangement uses TRBV7-9 and TRBJ2-2; 7 nucleotides line up with TRBD2. The CDR3 length is 15 residues. The J segment lost 6 bases and the V segment lost 7 bases, leaving 11 bases of the junction unmatched. Per the germline V gene, CDR1 is SEHNR and CDR2 is FQNEAQ (reference sequence). This CDR3 is CASTTSVPDAGELFF. As DNA, the CDR3 is TGTGCCAGCACAACTAGCGTCCCAGACGCCGGGGAGCTGTTTTTT.